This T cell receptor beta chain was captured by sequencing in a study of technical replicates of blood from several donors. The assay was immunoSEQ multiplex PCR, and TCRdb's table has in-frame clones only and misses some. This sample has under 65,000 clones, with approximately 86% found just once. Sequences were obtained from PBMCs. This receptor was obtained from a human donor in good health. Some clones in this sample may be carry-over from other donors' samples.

The CDR3 region is CAIGSRKGEQYF. In DNA, the CDR3 is TGTGCCATCGGGTCCCGGAAAGGCGAGCAGTACTTC. The chain couples TRBV7-2 to TRBJ2-7; D not resolved. Germline V gene sequence: CDR1 SGHTA, CDR2 FQGNSA. V lost 10 bases, J lost 6 bases, and 16 bases lay in between. The CDR3 has 12 residues.